Listed below are T cell receptor beta chains from one sample, sequenced in a study of CD8 T cells in ankylosing spondylitis. Using its own MiXCR run on the 5' RACE reads, TCRdb lists one record per CDR3 protein. The data show about 220,000 distinct CDR3 sequences, with around 16% seen just once and approximately 42% held by the top ten. Material for sequencing was blood, either unsorted or a sorted T cell fraction (not recorded which). Receptors originate from a male donor with ankylosing spondylitis. Both conserved end residues are part of each CDR3. A D gene is named only where the DNA matches it firmly. Size tells how often a clone was seen (once, few, many) or the class of an expanded clone, and some rows leave it out.

J: TRBJ2-7
V: TRBV13
size: .
D: .
CDR3: CASSLEGTGEQYF
DNA: TGTGCCAGCAGCTTAGAGGGGACCGGCGAGCAGTACTTC

J: TRBJ2-7
V: TRBV12-3/TRBV12-4
size: .
D: .
CDR3: CASSPGGGGEQYF
DNA: TGTGCCAGCAGTCCTGGGGGGGGCGGGGAGCAGTACTTC

J: TRBJ2-7
V: TRBV28
size: many
D: .
CDR3: CASSSRSSYEQYF
DNA: TGTGCCAGCAGCTCCCGAAGCTCCTACGAGCAGTACTTC

J: TRBJ2-5
V: TRBV27
size: few
D: .
CDR3: CASSPQDSPQETQYF
DNA: TGTGCCAGCAGCCCACAGGACAGCCCCCAAGAGACCCAGTACTTC

J: TRBJ2-7
V: TRBV27
size: many
D: .
CDR3: CASSPNSYEQYF
DNA: TGTGCCAGCAGCCCCAATTCGTACGAGCAGTACTTC

J: TRBJ2-3
V: TRBV9
size: few
D: TRBD2
CDR3: CASSVEGTSGSSDTQYF
DNA: TGTGCCAGCAGCGTAGAGGGGACTAGCGGGAGCTCAGATACGCAGTATTTT

J: TRBJ2-1
V: TRBV3-1
size: .
D: TRBD1
CDR3: CASSQNPRPDRVSHNEQFF
DNA: TGTGCCAGCAGCCAAAACCCCAGGCCGGACAGGGTGTCGCACAATGAGCAGTTCTTC

J: TRBJ2-7
V: TRBV4-1
size: few
D: .
CDR3: CASSLVGGEQYF
DNA: TGCGCCAGCAGTCTGGTGGGGGGCGAGCAGTACTTC

J: TRBJ1-2
V: TRBV5-1
size: few
D: .
CDR3: CASSLAPPGGGYTF
DNA: TGCGCCAGCAGCTTGGCCCCCCCGGGCGGGGGCTACACCTTC

J: TRBJ2-2
V: TRBV2
size: .
D: TRBD2
CDR3: CASSETRSGRTGELFF
DNA: TGTGCCAGCAGTGAAACTCGTAGCGGGAGAACCGGGGAGCTGTTTTTT

J: TRBJ2-7
V: TRBV11-2
size: few
D: .
CDR3: CASSFWQLSGYEQYF
DNA: TGTGCCAGCAGCTTTTGGCAGCTCTCGGGCTACGAGCAGTACTTC

J: TRBJ1-4
V: TRBV7-9
size: .
D: .
CDR3: CASSLGDSSEKLFF
DNA: TGTGCCAGCAGCTTAGGGGACTCCTCGGAAAAACTGTTTTTT

J: TRBJ2-1
V: TRBV3-1
size: .
D: TRBD2
CDR3: CASSPSSGGDTFNEQFF
DNA: TGTGCCAGCAGCCCATCAAGCGGGGGTGATACTTTCAATGAGCAGTTCTTC

J: TRBJ2-4
V: TRBV12-3/TRBV12-4
size: many
D: .
CDR3: CASSDSLAKNIQYF
DNA: TGTGCCAGCAGTGACAGCCTAGCCAAAAACATTCAGTACTTC

J: TRBJ2-5
V: TRBV4-3
size: .
D: .
CDR3: CASSQIYRDQGETQYF
DNA: TGCGCCAGCAGCCAAATATACCGGGACCAAGGAGAGACCCAGTACTTC

J: TRBJ2-7
V: TRBV6-1
size: .
D: .
CDR3: CASSTDGTYEQYF
DNA: TGTGCCAGCAGTACGGACGGAACCTACGAGCAGTACTTC

J: TRBJ2-7
V: TRBV20-1
size: .
D: TRBD2
CDR3: CSPRGASGAYEQYF
DNA: TGCAGCCCGCGGGGGGCCAGCGGGGCCTACGAGCAGTACTTC

J: TRBJ2-2
V: TRBV29-1
size: few
D: TRBD1
CDR3: CSVSGQGLDGELFF
DNA: TGCAGCGTTTCGGGACAGGGGCTTGACGGGGAGCTGTTTTTT

J: TRBJ2-3
V: TRBV7-8
size: .
D: TRBD2
CDR3: CASSLEAGSSTDTQYF
DNA: TGTGCCAGCAGCTTAGAAGCGGGGTCTAGCACAGATACGCAGTATTTT

J: TRBJ1-2
V: TRBV28
size: .
D: .
CDR3: CASSQRGFRGALGYTF
DNA: TGTGCCAGCAGTCAACGGGGGTTCCGGGGGGCTCTAGGCTACACCTTC

J: TRBJ1-3
V: TRBV7-9
size: .
D: .
CDR3: CASSLASAGSGNTIYF
DNA: TGTGCCAGCAGCTTAGCGTCGGCAGGGTCTGGAAACACCATATATTTT

J: TRBJ1-1
V: TRBV29-1
size: .
D: .
CDR3: CSVEGEDTEAFF
DNA: TGCAGCGTTGAAGGGGAGGACACTGAAGCTTTCTTT

J: TRBJ2-1
V: TRBV28
size: .
D: .
CDR3: CASRGPLEINEQFF
DNA: TGTGCCAGCAGGGGACCCTTAGAAATCAATGAGCAGTTCTTC

J: TRBJ2-1
V: TRBV18
size: few
D: TRBD1
CDR3: CASSPPGQGVYEQFF
DNA: TGTGCCAGCTCACCTCCGGGACAGGGAGTTTATGAGCAGTTCTTC

J: TRBJ1-1
V: TRBV19
size: .
D: .
CDR3: CASSIDPGSNTEAFF
DNA: TGTGCCAGTAGTATAGATCCAGGCTCGAACACTGAAGCTTTCTTT

J: TRBJ2-3
V: TRBV27
size: few
D: TRBD2
CDR3: CASSLAGSSWDTQYF
DNA: TGTGCCAGCAGCCTAGCGGGGTCCTCATGGGATACGCAGTATTTT

J: TRBJ2-1
V: TRBV9
size: few
D: TRBD2
CDR3: CASSVEGLAVDEQFF
DNA: TGTGCCAGCAGCGTAGAGGGACTAGCGGTGGATGAGCAGTTCTTC

J: TRBJ2-7
V: TRBV19
size: .
D: .
CDR3: CASSMSRHYEQYF
DNA: TGTGCCAGTAGTATGTCCAGGCACTACGAGCAGTACTTC

J: TRBJ1-1
V: TRBV29-1
size: few
D: TRBD1
CDR3: CSVDYGQGNTEAFF
DNA: TGCAGCGTCGATTATGGACAGGGGAACACTGAAGCTTTCTTT

J: TRBJ1-4
V: TRBV20-1
size: few
D: TRBD1
CDR3: CSARDREKTNEKLFF
DNA: TGCAGTGCGAGGGACAGGGAGAAAACTAATGAAAAACTGTTTTTT

J: TRBJ2-1
V: TRBV7-9
size: few
D: .
CDR3: CASSLDSGYYNEQFF
DNA: TGTGCCAGCAGCTTAGATAGCGGATATTACAATGAGCAGTTCTTC

J: TRBJ2-3
V: TRBV20-1
size: few
D: TRBD2
CDR3: CSAPGGAGFPDTQYF
DNA: TGCAGTGCTCCCGGGGGAGCGGGGTTCCCAGATACGCAGTATTTT

J: TRBJ1-4
V: TRBV9
size: .
D: TRBD1
CDR3: CASSAGTGGEKLFF
DNA: TGTGCCAGCAGCGCCGGGACAGGTGGTGAAAAACTGTTTTTT

J: TRBJ1-6
V: TRBV10-3
size: few
D: .
CDR3: CAISAEGVSPLHF
DNA: TGTGCCATCAGTGCTGAGGGCGTTTCACCCCTCCACTTT

J: TRBJ1-2
V: TRBV29-1
size: few
D: .
CDR3: CSVGDGAWGYTF
DNA: TGCAGCGTTGGAGATGGGGCATGGGGCTACACCTTC

J: TRBJ1-5
V: TRBV6-1
size: .
D: .
CDR3: CASSLMGAEGNQPQHF
DNA: TGTGCCAGCAGCCTGATGGGGGCCGAAGGCAATCAGCCCCAGCATTTT

J: TRBJ2-7
V: TRBV3-1
size: .
D: TRBD2
CDR3: CASSQSGGGWHEQYF
DNA: TGTGCCAGCAGCCAATCGGGGGGGGGATGGCACGAGCAGTACTTC

J: TRBJ2-7
V: TRBV15
size: few
D: TRBD1
CDR3: CATQGQGYEQYF
DNA: TGTGCCACCCAGGGACAGGGCTACGAGCAGTACTTC

J: TRBJ2-7
V: TRBV2
size: few
D: .
CDR3: CASRPTQGYEQYF
DNA: TGTGCCAGCAGGCCTACTCAGGGGTACGAGCAGTACTTC

J: TRBJ2-7
V: TRBV7-2
size: few
D: .
CDR3: CASSAGLTYEQYF
DNA: TGTGCCAGCAGTGCTGGGCTGACCTACGAGCAGTACTTC

J: TRBJ2-1
V: TRBV25-1
size: few
D: .
CDR3: CASSDSGPPGNEQFF
DNA: TGTGCCAGCAGTGACTCGGGACCCCCGGGCAATGAGCAGTTCTTC

J: TRBJ2-1
V: TRBV27
size: few
D: TRBD2
CDR3: CASSLQWTSGINEQFF
DNA: TGTGCCAGCAGTCTCCAGTGGACTAGCGGGATAAATGAGCAGTTCTTC

J: TRBJ1-1
V: TRBV7-8
size: few
D: TRBD1
CDR3: CASSLVGQLNTEAFF
DNA: TGTGCCAGCAGCTTAGTGGGACAGTTAAACACTGAAGCTTTCTTT

J: TRBJ1-2
V: TRBV12-3/TRBV12-4
size: .
D: TRBD1
CDR3: CASSWRGTGSGYTF
DNA: TGTGCCAGCAGTTGGAGAGGGACAGGGAGCGGCTACACCTTC

J: TRBJ1-3
V: TRBV4-2
size: .
D: .
CDR3: CASSQDLGFGNTIYF
DNA: TGTGCCAGCAGCCAAGATCTGGGTTTTGGAAACACCATATATTTT

J: TRBJ2-1
V: TRBV11-2
size: few
D: .
CDR3: CASTDREGVENEQFF
DNA: TGTGCCAGCACGGACAGGGAGGGAGTGGAGAATGAGCAGTTCTTC

J: TRBJ1-1
V: TRBV12-3/TRBV12-4
size: .
D: TRBD1
CDR3: CASSSGQVGTEAFF
DNA: TGTGCCAGCAGTTCTGGACAGGTAGGAACTGAAGCTTTCTTT

J: TRBJ2-3
V: TRBV4-1
size: few
D: .
CDR3: CASSQEVGLDTQYF
DNA: TGCGCCAGCAGCCAAGAGGTGGGTTTGGATACGCAGTATTTT

J: TRBJ1-1
V: TRBV7-9
size: many
D: .
CDR3: CASSLNLANTEAFF
DNA: TGTGCCAGCAGCTTAAACCTTGCGAACACTGAAGCTTTCTTT

J: TRBJ2-5
V: TRBV4-1
size: few
D: .
CDR3: CASSQVGGSETQYF
DNA: TGCGCCAGCAGCCAAGTGGGAGGATCCGAGACCCAGTACTTC

J: TRBJ2-4
V: TRBV29-1
size: .
D: TRBD2
CDR3: CSVLAEASKNIQYF
DNA: TGCAGCGTTCTAGCGGAGGCCAGCAAAAACATTCAGTACTTC

J: TRBJ2-7
V: TRBV29-1
size: few
D: .
CDR3: CSASDGSYEQYF
DNA: TGCAGCGCCTCGGACGGATCCTACGAGCAGTACTTC

J: TRBJ1-5
V: TRBV5-1
size: many
D: TRBD1
CDR3: CASSLVQGSQPQHF
DNA: TGCGCCAGCAGCTTGGTACAGGGGAGCCAGCCCCAGCATTTT

J: TRBJ2-7
V: TRBV13
size: .
D: TRBD1
CDR3: CASSLGSTGFGYEQYF
DNA: TGTGCCAGCAGCTTAGGTTCGACAGGGTTTGGCTACGAGCAGTACTTC

J: TRBJ1-2
V: TRBV29-1
size: .
D: TRBD1
CDR3: CSVDTTGFGYTF
DNA: TGCAGCGTTGACACGACAGGGTTCGGCTACACCTTC